One and the same sample provided the 27 T cell receptor beta chains below, sequenced in a study of identical twins. TCRdb analysed the 5' RACE reads with MiXCR anew, one entry per CDR3 protein. The sample holds over 15,000 distinct CDR3 sequences, 69% seen once. Sequenced material: memory (CD45RO+) T cells sorted from blood. Source of these receptors: a woman in her late teens or twenties in good health. This table probably holds off-target reads from a library built for another chain.

This clonotype ranks as medium-sized (0.01 to 0.1%). The chain has TRBV20-1 and TRBJ2-7; D gene unclear. CDR1 is DFQATT, CDR2 SNEGSKA, per germline (reference sequence). V was shortened by 2 bases and J by 7 bases, with 15 bases between the two germline ends. The CDR3 loop spans 13 amino acids. CDR3 coding DNA: TGCAGTGCTAGACCCCCGCTGGGCAGGGAGCAGTACTTC. Its protein is CSARPPLGREQYF.

The chain is built from TRBV5-1 and TRBJ2-7, with unresolved D. This CDR3 comprises 11 residues. Deletions cut 2 bases from V and 5 bases from J, with 5 bases between. Germline V lookup: CDR1 SGHRS, CDR2 YFSETQ. The CDR3 is CASSLKDEQYF. Written as DNA, the CDR3 is TGCGCCAGCAGCTTAAAGGACGAGCAGTACTTC.

This clonotype came up a few times. V and J are TRBV6-2 or TRBV6-3 and TRBJ2-6, with D unclear. Between the trimmed V and J ends, which lost 6 bases and 0 bases, there was a span of 6 bases. CDR1 and CDR2 from the germline V gene are MNHEY and SVGEGT. The CDR3 is made up of 14 amino acids. This CDR3 reads CASRGFSGANVLTF. Here the CDR3 DNA reads TGTGCCAGCAGAGGTTTCTCTGGGGCCAACGTCCTGACTTTC.

This clonotype was counted between two and nine times. V and J are TRBV5-6 and TRBJ2-1; 13 bases match TRBD2. This CDR3 spans 17 amino acids. Germline lookup yields CDR1 SGHDT and CDR2 YYEEEE. The V gene end was trimmed by 1 base and the J gene end by 7 bases; junction bases not matched to a gene: 8. This CDR3 reads CASSLRAGTSGINEQFF. The CDR3 nucleotides read TGTGCCAGCAGCTTGAGGGCCGGGACTAGCGGGATTAATGAGCAGTTCTTC.

J is TRBJ2-7 and V is TRBV30; 7 bases agree with TRBD1. Per the germline V gene, CDR1 is GTSNPN and CDR2 is SVGIG (reference sequence). This CDR3 has 14 residues. J gave up 1 base and V 5 bases, and 8 bases lay outside the gene matches. Here the CDR3 DNA reads TGTGCCTGGTGTAGGGGACAGCCTTCCTACGAGCAGTACTTC. Its protein is CAWCRGQPSYEQYF.

This chain links TRBV2 with TRBJ2-1, with TRBD2 identical over 9 bases. V gave up 4 bases and J gave up 2 bases; unmatched junction bases: 6. Germline V lookup: CDR1 SNHLY, CDR2 FYNNEI. The CDR3 runs to 16 residues. The CDR3 region is CASSVSGRGPYNEQFF. CDR3 DNA: TGTGCCAGCAGTGTTAGCGGGAGAGGACCCTACAATGAGCAGTTCTTC.

The chain links TRBV18 to TRBJ2-7, with 7 bases identical to TRBD1. CDR3 length: 16 amino acids. Germline V gives CDR1 KGHSH, CDR2 LQKENI. The ends lost 1 base at V and 0 bases at J; junction bases unmatched: 6. The CDR3 reads CASSPQGASVSYEQYF. CDR3 nucleotides: TGTGCCAGCTCACCACAGGGGGCATCTGTCTCCTACGAGCAGTACTTC.

Turning to this clonotype: At one of its ends the junction is not consistent with the germline gene, which may arise from a read error. V and J are TRBV29-1 and TRBJ1-4, with unresolved D. Germline CDR1 and CDR2: SQVTM and ANQGSEA. CDR3 length equals 13 residues. The CDR3 reads CSVVSSVNEKLFF. The DNA of the CDR3 is TGCAGCGTTGTTAGCTCAGTCAATGAAAAGCTGTTTTTT.

J is TRBJ2-5 and V is TRBV9, with 8 bases lining up with TRBD1. This CDR3 is built from 15 residues. After removal of 6 bases from V and 3 bases from J, the junction contained 10 bases not matched to a gene. The germline gives CDR1 SGDLS, CDR2 YYNGEE. As DNA, the CDR3 is TGTGCCAGCATCGGAAAGGGACAGGTCAAAGAGACCCAGTACTTC. Translation gives CASIGKGQVKETQYF.

The rearrangement uses TRBV20-1 and TRBJ2-7; no firm D call. Germline V lookup: CDR1 DFQATT, CDR2 SNEGSKA (reference sequence). The V end lost 2 bases, the J end lost 3 bases, and 11 bases lay between the germline ends. The CDR3 contains 13 residues. CDR3 in amino acids: CSARRWGFYEQYF. The CDR3 nucleotides read TGCAGTGCTAGAAGGTGGGGTTTCTACGAGCAGTACTTC.

By share, this clonotype ranks as medium-sized. The chain uses TRBV6-5 and TRBJ2-1; possible D gene TRBD2, 5 bases. The V end was cut by 5 bases, the J end by 10 bases, with 12 bases between. The germline V gene has CDR1 MNHEY and CDR2 SVGAGI. CDR3 length: 12 amino acids. CDR3 sequence: CASSPRREEQFF. CDR3 DNA sequence: TGTGCCAGCAGTCCCCGAAGGGAGGAGCAGTTCTTC.

The chain links TRBV6-5 to TRBJ1-1; D is undetermined. The germline V gene has CDR1 MNHEY and CDR2 SVGAGI. CDR3 length: 12 amino acids. Trimming cost V 6 bases and J 4 bases, with 9 bases left between them. The CDR3 coding sequence is TGTGCCAGCAGCCGACATCCCACTGAAGCTTTCTTT. Protein: CASSRHPTEAFF.

The chain couples TRBV5-6 to TRBJ2-4, with D perhaps matching TRBD2 (6 bases). Trimming took off 5 bases at V and 1 base at J, with 25 bases between the two ends. The CDR3 consists of 19 residues. Per the germline V gene, CDR1 is SGHDT and CDR2 is YYEEEE. CDR3 sequence (DNA): TGTGCCAGCAGACGCATAAGGTTAGCGGACCCGGGCGCCAAAAACATTCAGTACTTC. It encodes CASRRIRLADPGAKNIQYF.

This CDR3 is CASSLLSSCPLAYEQYF. CDR3 in DNA: TGTGCCAGCAGCCTCTTGAGTTCTTGCCCCCTGGCCTACGAGCAGTACTTC. The chain carries TRBV9 and TRBJ2-7; D is ambiguous. The CDR3 length is 17 residues. Germline V lookup: CDR1 SGDLS, CDR2 YYNGEE. V was shortened by 4 bases and J by 2 bases, with 22 bases between the two germline ends.

The chain has TRBV20-1 and TRBJ2-3; 7 nucleotides match TRBD2. Looked up from germline, CDR1 is DFQATT and CDR2 is SNEGSKA (reference sequence). The CDR3 spans 15 residues. Germline trimming cut 6 bases from V and 4 bases from J; bases unmatched to any gene: 13. The CDR3 spells CSAPQGGSVPDTQYF. The CDR3 coding sequence is TGCAGTGCACCCCAGGGCGGGAGTGTTCCAGATACGCAGTATTTT.

The genes are TRBV4-3 and TRBJ2-3; 8 bases are a match to TRBD2. Germline trimming cut 3 bases from V and 2 bases from J; bases unmatched to any gene: 4. CDR1 LGHNA and CDR2 YSLEER come from the germline V gene. The CDR3 spans 15 residues. CDR3 amino acids: CASSQGLEHTDTQYF. The CDR3 nucleotides read TGCGCCAGCAGCCAGGGACTAGAACACACAGATACGCAGTATTTT.

This clonotype was observed a single time. The genes are TRBV6-1 and TRBJ2-2, with D tentatively TRBD2 (5 bases). V shed 6 bases and J shed 3 bases, with 8 bases lying between them. The CDR3 length is 13 residues. Germline V gene sequence: CDR1 MNHNS, CDR2 SASEGT. The CDR3: CASRRTDTGELFF. The CDR3 DNA reads TGTGCCAGCAGACGGACTGACACCGGGGAGCTGTTTTTT.

This chain links TRBV18 with TRBJ2-1; 9 bases are shared with TRBD2. The CDR3 runs to 16 residues. Trimming removed 2 bases from V and 8 bases from J; junction bases left unmatched: 10. Germline V gene lookup returns CDR1 KGHSH and CDR2 LQKENI. The DNA of the CDR3 is TGTGCCAGCTCACCATTAAAGGCTAGCGGGAATCATGAGCAGTTCTTC. Encoded protein: CASSPLKASGNHEQFF.

The J gene is TRBJ2-1, the V gene TRBV11-3; possibly TRBD2 for D (5 bases). Germline V lookup: CDR1 SGHNT, CDR2 YENEEA. Deletions cut 1 base from V and 8 bases from J, with 12 bases between. This CDR3 spans 14 amino acids. CDR3: CASSLGYEGHEQFF. The CDR3 DNA sequence: TGTGCCAGCAGCTTAGGGTACGAGGGTCATGAGCAGTTCTTC.

V gene TRBV30 combines with J gene TRBJ2-3; tentative D call: TRBD1 (5 bases). CDR1 GTSNPN and CDR2 SVGIG come from the germline V gene (reference sequence). V dropped 5 bases and J dropped 3 bases, with 12 bases sitting between them. The CDR3 has 13 amino acids. The CDR3 sequence is CAWAGIWTDTQYF. In DNA, the CDR3 is TGTGCCTGGGCAGGGATTTGGACAGATACGCAGTATTTT.

V and J are TRBV5-3 and TRBJ1-5; D perhaps matches TRBD1 (5 bases). TRBV5-3 is classed as an ORF, of uncertain function. V lost 4 bases and J 0 bases, leaving 20 bases between the germline ends. The CDR3 is 18 amino acids. DNA of the CDR3: TGTGCCAGAAGCGTACTGGGACGGGGGATTTATAGCAATCAGCCCCAGCATTTT. Amino acids: CARSVLGRGIYSNQPQHF.

V and J are TRBV29-1 and TRBJ1-1; D might be TRBD1 (5 bases). CDR1 is SQVTM, CDR2 ANQGSEA, per germline. This CDR3 region has 13 residues. Trimming left V 8 bases short and J 3 bases short, with 16 bases between. CDR3 protein: CSIAGTADTEAFF. The CDR3 coding sequence is TGCAGCATAGCCGGGACGGCGGACACTGAAGCTTTCTTT.

V usage is TRBV12-3 or TRBV12-4 and J usage is TRBJ2-2; D gene unclear. The germline V and J ends were trimmed by 5 bases and 1 base, with 14 bases remaining between them. The CDR3 is made up of 16 amino acids. CDR3 amino acids: CASSPKGLMNTGELFF. CDR3 nucleotide sequence: TGTGCCAGCAGTCCTAAAGGGCTGATGAACACCGGGGAGCTGTTTTTT.

V gene TRBV15 combines with J gene TRBJ1-2; no clear D. The CDR3 sequence is 13 residues long. CDR1 is LNHNV, CDR2 YYDKDF, per germline (reference sequence). The V gene lost 0 bases and the J gene lost 9 bases, with 11 bases spanning the gap. The CDR3 sequence is CATSRDLYRSYTF. In DNA, the CDR3 is TGTGCCACCAGCAGAGATCTGTACAGAAGCTACACCTTC.

This clonotype was detected once. The V gene is TRBV27, the J gene TRBJ2-3; 8 bases fit TRBD2. Germline V gives CDR1 MNHEY, CDR2 SMNVEV (reference sequence). The CDR3 has 13 residues. V shed 5 bases and J 5 bases; nucleotides not matched to a gene: 3. The DNA for the CDR3 is TGTGCCAGCAGTGCGGGAGGCGTAGATACGCAGTATTTT. This sequence encodes CASSAGGVDTQYF.

The chain couples TRBV18 to TRBJ2-1, with D possibly being TRBD2 (5 bases). The V and J ends lost 1 base and 0 bases respectively, with 10 bases between them. The CDR3 runs 16 residues. CDR1 is KGHSH and CDR2 is LQKENI in the germline V gene. For the CDR3, the DNA is TGTGCCAGCTCACCACTTAGGGAGAGCTCCTACAATGAGCAGTTCTTC. Its translation: CASSPLRESSYNEQFF.

The chain is built from TRBV6-5 and TRBJ2-1, with TRBD1 matching over 7 bases. Germline V lookup: CDR1 MNHEY, CDR2 SVGAGI. There are 11 residues in the CDR3. V lost 6 bases and J lost 13; bases outside the gene matches: 6. In DNA form, the CDR3 reads TGTGCCAGCAGGGGGACAGCGATACAGTTCTTC. Translating gives CASRGTAIQFF.